These T cell receptor beta chains were read from a single sample in a study of control samples from healthy donors and cancer patients. Profiling relied on immunoSEQ multiplex PCR, and the TCRdb table lists in-frame clones only, not all of them. The sample includes approximately 120,000 clones, more than 75% of them seen just once. The sequencing input was blood. These receptor sequences come from a man aged 40-50 years in good health. Both conserved end residues are part of each CDR3. D genes are given only for firm matches. Some rows have no size entry. The others give once, few or many, or a class for an expanded clone.

D gene	V gene	CDR3 length	J gene	clone size	CDR3 protein	CDR3 DNA
.	TRBV6-2/TRBV6-3	14	TRBJ1-1	.	CASSYDRPYTEAFF	TGTGCCAGCAGTTACGACAGACCGTACACTGAAGCTTTCTTT
TRBD2	TRBV5-1	14	TRBJ2-1	.	CASSLAGSYNEQFF	TGCGCCAGCAGCTTAGCGGGGTCCTACAATGAGCAGTTCTTC
.	TRBV21-1	18	TRBJ2-7	.	CASSCLGDRGLPLREQYF	TGTGCCAGCAGCTGCCTAGGGGACAGGGGCCTCCCACTACGCGAGCAGTACTTC
.	TRBV21-1	16	TRBJ2-6	.	CASSSHRGAGANVLTF	TGTGCCAGCAGCTCTCACAGGGGCGCTGGGGCCAACGTCCTGACTTTC
.	TRBV24-1	14	TRBJ1-2	.	CATSDTPGNYGYTF	TGTGCCACCAGTGATACGCCGGGGAACTATGGCTACACCTTC
TRBD1	TRBV11-3	15	TRBJ1-3	.	CASSAEDRAGNTIYF	TGTGCCAGCAGCGCTGAGGACAGGGCAGGAAACACCATATATTTT
.	TRBV7-9	13	TRBJ2-3	.	CASSFGHPDTQYF	TGTGCCAGCAGCTTCGGTCACCCAGATACGCAGTATTTT
.	TRBV18	11	TRBJ1-1	few	CASGINTEAFF	TGTGCCAGCGGGATAAACACTGAAGCTTTCTTT
.	TRBV7-7	13	TRBJ2-5	.	CASSLGAEETQYF	TGTGCCAGCAGCTTAGGGGCAGAAGAGACCCAGTACTTC
.	TRBV6-5	15	TRBJ1-6	.	CASSYSNEGRSPLHF	TGTGCCAGCAGTTACTCGAACGAAGGGAGGTCACCCCTCCACTTT
TRBD1	TRBV6-2/TRBV6-3	14	TRBJ2-1	.	CASSTTGSYNEQFF	TGTGCCAGCAGCACGACAGGGTCCTACAATGAGCAGTTCTTC
.	TRBV10-3	13	TRBJ1-1	.	CAISESWNTEAFF	TGTGCCATCAGTGAATCGTGGAACACTGAAGCTTTCTTT
TRBD1	TRBV10-1	13	TRBJ1-1	.	CASRGQVETEAFF	TGCGCCAGCAGGGGACAGGTCGAGACTGAAGCTTTCTTT
.	TRBV4-3	16	TRBJ2-3	.	CASSGTTGLLTDTQYF	TGCGCCAGCAGCGGAACGACGGGACTCCTCACAGATACGCAGTATTTT
.	TRBV14	14	TRBJ1-1	.	CASSLPGMNTEAFF	TGTGCCAGCAGCCTTCCAGGTATGAACACTGAAGCTTTCTTT
.	TRBV12-3/TRBV12-4	12	TRBJ1-4	few	CASSLHNEKLFF	TGTGCCAGCAGTTTACATAATGAAAAACTGTTTTTT
.	TRBV6-4	16	TRBJ2-2	once	CASKKDGRDHTGELFF	TGTGCCAGCAAAAAAGACGGAAGGGATCACACCGGGGAGCTGTTTTTT
.	TRBV19	16	TRBJ1-1	.	CASSITAAGMNTEAFF	TGTGCCAGTAGTATAACGGCCGCCGGCATGAACACTGAAGCTTTCTTT
TRBD1	TRBV30	14	TRBJ1-1	.	CAWAGQGSPPEAFF	TGTGCCTGGGCCGGACAGGGAAGCCCTCCTGAAGCTTTCTTT
.	TRBV11-3	13	TRBJ2-3	.	CASSPPSTDTQYF	TGTGCCAGCAGCCCCCCAAGCACAGATACGCAGTATTTT
TRBD2	TRBV6-2/TRBV6-3	18	TRBJ2-2	.	CASSYSTQRGGAPGELFF	TGTGCCAGCAGTTACTCGACCCAGCGCGGGGGTGCTCCCGGGGAGCTGTTTTTT
.	TRBV11-2	13	TRBJ1-2	.	CASSLGRNYGYTF	TGTGCCAGCAGCTTAGGGAGAAACTATGGCTACACCTTC
TRBD1	TRBV4-3	17	TRBJ1-2	.	CASSESWTGQAIYGYTF	TGCGCCAGCAGCGAATCCTGGACGGGACAGGCTATCTATGGCTACACCTTC
.	TRBV7-2	15	TRBJ2-2	.	CASSLGFWDTGELFF	TGTGCCAGCAGCTTAGGGTTTTGGGACACCGGGGAGCTGTTTTTT
.	TRBV9	13	TRBJ2-7	.	CASSVVGASEQYF	TGTGCCAGCAGCGTAGTCGGGGCCAGCGAGCAGTACTTC
.	TRBV3-1/TRBV3-2	15	TRBJ2-2	.	CASSRLSQLAGELFF	TGTGCCAGCAGCCGCCTGAGTCAGCTGGCCGGGGAGCTGTTTTTT
TRBD1	TRBV19	16	TRBJ2-3	.	CASSIRGTGRPDTQYF	TGTGCCAGTAGTATACGAGGGACAGGGAGACCAGATACGCAGTATTTT
.	TRBV5-8	13	TRBJ2-5	.	CASSLDPGQTQYF	TGTGCCAGCAGCTTAGATCCGGGCCAGACCCAGTACTTC
TRBD1	TRBV27	15	TRBJ1-1	.	CASSFQGTGAYEAFF	TGTGCCAGCAGCTTTCAGGGGACAGGAGCGTATGAAGCTTTCTTT
.	TRBV7-9	14	TRBJ2-2	.	CASSLGQNTGELFF	TGTGCCAGCAGCTTGGGACAGAACACCGGGGAGCTGTTTTTT
TRBD2	TRBV5-6	15	TRBJ2-2	.	CASSWERGGSWELFF	TGTGCCAGCAGCTGGGAGCGGGGGGGCAGCTGGGAGCTGTTTTTT
.	TRBV7-3	15	TRBJ2-3	.	CASSPHGYDTDTQYF	TGTGCCAGCAGCCCCCACGGTTACGACACAGATACGCAGTATTTT
.	TRBV2	16	TRBJ1-5	.	CASTPHGTLLDQPQHF	TGTGCCAGCACCCCTCACGGTACTTTACTCGATCAGCCCCAGCATTTT
TRBD1	TRBV4-1	15	TRBJ1-3	.	CASSQPDRDGNTIYF	TGCGCCAGCAGCCAACCTGACAGGGATGGAAACACCATATATTTT
.	TRBV18	14	TRBJ2-7	.	CASSRDTGESEQYF	TGTGCCAGCTCAAGGGACACAGGTGAGAGCGAGCAGTACTTC
TRBD2	TRBV6-5	15	TRBJ2-2	.	CASSHISGGAGELFF	TGTGCCAGCAGTCACATTAGCGGGGGGGCCGGGGAGCTGTTTTTT
.	TRBV25-1	14	TRBJ1-1	.	CASSYSQGKTEAFF	TGTGCCAGCAGTTATTCTCAGGGAAAAACTGAAGCTTTCTTT
TRBD2	TRBV11-2	15	TRBJ2-1	.	CASSELAGYVNEQFF	TGTGCCAGCAGCGAACTAGCGGGGTATGTGAATGAGCAGTTCTTC
.	TRBV30	11	TRBJ2-3	.	CAWGFTDTQYF	TGTGCCTGGGGGTTCACAGATACGCAGTATTTT
TRBD1	TRBV28	15	TRBJ2-3	.	CASSLTGAGTDTQYF	TGTGCCAGCAGTTTGACAGGGGCGGGCACAGATACGCAGTATTTT
.	TRBV27	15	TRBJ2-1	.	CASSLIGSSYNEQFF	TGTGCCAGCAGTTTAATAGGGAGCTCCTACAATGAGCAGTTCTTC
TRBD1	TRBV7-3	17	TRBJ2-5	.	CASSPKAYPGQQETQYF	TGTGCCAGCAGCCCTAAAGCCTATCCGGGACAGCAAGAGACCCAGTACTTC
TRBD2	TRBV5-1	17	TRBJ2-1	once	CASSLTGLANSYNEQFF	TGCGCCAGCAGCTTAACGGGACTAGCGAACTCCTACAATGAGCAGTTCTTC
.	TRBV30	12	TRBJ1-6	.	CAWTRDNSPLHF	TGTGCCTGGACCCGGGATAATTCACCCCTCCACTTT
.	TRBV5-1	16	TRBJ2-3	.	CASSLSARVGADTQYF	TGCGCCAGCAGCCTTAGTGCCAGGGTCGGGGCAGATACGCAGTATTTT
.	TRBV10-1	14	TRBJ2-5	.	CASSESAASETQYF	TGCGCCAGCAGTGAGTCGGCGGCGAGCGAGACCCAGTACTTC
TRBD1	TRBV7-2	16	TRBJ1-2	.	CASSPDRGLISVGYTF	TGTGCCAGCAGCCCGGACAGGGGGCTTATCTCAGTCGGCTACACCTTC
TRBD2	TRBV2	17	TRBJ2-7	.	CASSELRGLALTYEQYF	TGTGCCAGCAGTGAACTTCGGGGACTAGCGCTAACCTACGAGCAGTACTTC
.	TRBV5-8	15	TRBJ2-2	.	CASSQRRPGTGELFF	TGTGCCAGCAGCCAACGGAGACCGGGCACCGGGGAGCTGTTTTTT
.	TRBV7-2	15	TRBJ1-4	.	CASSFRSSTNEKLFF	TGTGCCAGCAGCTTTCGGAGCTCAACTAATGAAAAACTGTTTTTT
TRBD1	TRBV23-1	18	TRBJ2-3	.	CASSQWYRDRTSTDTQYF	TGCGCCAGCAGTCAGTGGTATCGGGACAGAACTAGCACAGATACGCAGTATTTT